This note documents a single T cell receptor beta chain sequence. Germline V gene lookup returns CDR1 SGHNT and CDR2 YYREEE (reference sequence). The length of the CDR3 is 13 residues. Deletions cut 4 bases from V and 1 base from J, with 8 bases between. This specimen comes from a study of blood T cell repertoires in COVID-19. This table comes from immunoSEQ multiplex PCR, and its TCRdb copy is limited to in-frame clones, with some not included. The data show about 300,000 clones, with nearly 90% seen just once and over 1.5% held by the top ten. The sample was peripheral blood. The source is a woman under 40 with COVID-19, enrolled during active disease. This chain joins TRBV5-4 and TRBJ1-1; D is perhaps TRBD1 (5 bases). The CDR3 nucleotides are TGTGCCAGCAGCGTTGACAGGAACACTGAAGCTTTCTTT. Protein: CASSVDRNTEAFF.